This T cell receptor (beta chain) was observed in a study of blood T cell repertoires in COVID-19 (dated by TCRdb to about 2020). The study in broad terms: Samples from collaborators originated in the United States, Italy and Spain and spanned both the acute and convalescent phases of COVID-19. The material from the prospective study consisted of cDNA or gDNA derived from T cells, B-cell-depleted T cells, or PBMCs. Subjects who had been exposed to COVID-19, were actively infected with it, or had recovered from it provided the deeply sampled blood TCRbeta repertoires that made up the dataset. The repertoires were released in a freely available public database meant as a resource for research on the immune response to SARS-CoV-2. Samples were obtained from the ongoing ImmuneRACE study (first 160 participants) and from approximately 1,200 subjects provided by 6 global collaborators. Nearly every sample came with metadata listing a de-identified subject ID, COVID-19 status, age in years and sex. Where HLA class I and class II types were available, the types were taken from metadata supplied by the sample provider, not from assay-based typing. Points the paper makes about the study in general: Clinical and demographic metadata were provided uncurated, with the amount varying by source and participant.

The CDR3, cysteine through phenylalanine, is 12 amino acids long. Solely the CDR3 DNA is kept, with 36 bases framed from the first base. V is clipped by 8 bases and J by 4 bases, and the sequence between their germline boundaries is 9 bases long. CDR1 SNHLY and CDR2 FYNNEI were looked up in the germline V gene. The collaborating institutions used their own protocols to collect whole blood in K2EDTA tubes. For TCRbeta analysis, collaborator samples were shipped as frozen whole blood, as isolated PBMCs, or as DNA extracted from either sample type. TCRbeta CDR3 regions were amplified from genomic DNA by means of the immunoSEQ Assay, a bias-controlled multiplex PCR. Per the original workflow: Within the assay, amplification of reference gene primers was used to estimate how many nucleated cells each sample contained. To quantify the absolute abundance of each unique TCRbeta CDR3 rearrangement, sequence reads were collapsed and filtered. For each sample, productive Simpson clonality was calculated as the square root of Simpson's diversity index over productive rearrangements. TCRdb stores this immuneACCESS table with in-frame sequences only. Part of the clones is absent; in the studies checked, under half of the shortfall reflects unresolved V genes, and no reason is known for the rest. V and J calls plus clone size are reproduced from that table; the DNA served to infer D and trimming. The sample table holds tens of thousands of clones, of which roughly 83% were seen once. The top ten hold about 20% of the sample.

As for this clone: Its antigen is still unknown. Base qualities are not recorded, but no much larger clone differs from it by a single base.

The sequencing sample was made of peripheral blood. The TCR sequence derives from a woman of 80 years or more with acute or convalescent COVID-19. The sequence is built from TRBV2 and TRBJ1-5, with no D gene named confidently. The CDR3 has the sequence CASESPNQPQHF. At the DNA level, the sequence is TGTGCCAGCGAGTCCCCAAATCAGCCCCAGCATTTT.